The 24 T cell receptor beta chains in this list originate from one sample, sequenced in a study of blood T cell repertoires in COVID-19. Measured with immunoSEQ multiplex PCR; TCRdb has only the in-frame clones, and not every one. The table lists fewer than 85,000 clones, around 85% of them singletons. Sequencing was done on a sample of peripheral blood. The receptors were gathered from a man older than 75 with acute or convalescent COVID-19.

This chain links TRBV7-6 with TRBJ2-2; TRBD2 agrees at 8 bases. The V and J ends lost 6 bases and 7 bases, in that order; junction bases with no gene match: 16. The CDR3 contains 17 residues. The germline V gene encodes CDR1 SGHVS and CDR2 FNYEAQ. DNA of the CDR3: TGTGCCAGCAGTTTTACTACTAGCGGCCTTTGGGTCGGGGAGCTGTTTTTT. Translation: CASSFTTSGLWVGELFF.

The CDR3 protein is CASSLGPGVLSHTNYGYTF. The CDR3 nucleotides are TGTGCCAGCAGCTTGGGCCCGGGGGTTCTCTCGCATACCAACTATGGCTACACCTTC. The chain carries TRBV5-6 and TRBJ1-2, with TRBD1 as a possible D gene (5 bases). Germline assignment: CDR1 SGHDT and CDR2 YYEEEE. CDR3 length: 19 amino acids. Trimming cost V 0 bases and J 2 bases, with 23 bases left between them.

The genes are TRBV7-8 and TRBJ2-7; 9 nucleotides line up with TRBD2. The CDR3 is 17 residues long. Trimming removed 4 bases from V and 3 bases from J; junction bases left unmatched: 13. The germline gives CDR1 SGHVS, CDR2 FQNEAQ. DNA for the CDR3: TGTGCCAGCAGCTCCCCTAGTCCGCGGGAGGGCCTCTACGAGCAGTACTTC. It translates to CASSSPSPREGLYEQYF.

The J gene is TRBJ2-1, the V gene TRBV4-3; TRBD2 matches 11 bases. Looked up from germline, CDR1 is LGHNA and CDR2 is YSLEER. Trimming removed 4 bases from V and 6 bases from J; junction bases left unmatched: 5. The CDR3 extends over 15 amino acids. The CDR3 DNA is TGCGCCAGCAGCCTCCTAGCGGGGGGCGGCAATGAGCAGTTCTTC. This codes for CASSLLAGGGNEQFF.

The chain uses TRBV4-3 and TRBJ1-3; D might be TRBD1 (6 bases). The CDR3 has 17 amino acids. Deletions cut 0 bases from V and 3 bases from J, with 15 bases between. The germline CDR1 and CDR2 sequences are LGHNA and YSLEER. As DNA, the CDR3 is TGCGCCAGCAGCCAAGATGTCCGGGGGGCTGGTGGAAACACCATATATTTT. Its protein product is CASSQDVRGAGGNTIYF.

This clone was recorded only once. The V call is TRBV11-1, the J call TRBJ1-1; D is ambiguous. Germline values: CDR1 SGHAT, CDR2 FQDESV (reference sequence). Trimming removed 2 bases from V and 5 bases from J, with 9 bases in between. This CDR3 region has 13 residues. The CDR3 DNA reads TGTGCCAGCAGCTTACGAGGCGTTACTGAAGCTTTCTTT. Translating gives CASSLRGVTEAFF.

The chain employs TRBV3-1 (or the pseudogene TRBV3-2) and TRBJ2-3; tentative D call: TRBD2 (5 bases). Germline CDR1 LGHDT, CDR2 YNNKEL (reference sequence). The CDR3 covers 15 residues. The V end was cut by 4 bases, the J end by 0 bases, with 11 bases between. CDR3: CASSPTRTSTDTQYF. Written as DNA, the CDR3 is TGTGCCAGCAGCCCAACCCGGACTAGCACAGATACGCAGTATTTT.

This clone has just one count. The chain uses TRBV7-9 and TRBJ2-1, with 10 nucleotides matching TRBD1. CDR1 and CDR2 (germline): SEHNR, FQNEAQ (reference sequence). The trim removed 4 bases at V and 5 bases at J, leaving 5 bases unmatched. This CDR3 region has 15 residues. The CDR3: CASSSGTGADNEQFF. CDR3 bases: TGTGCCAGCAGCTCTGGGACAGGGGCGGACAATGAGCAGTTCTTC.

The chain joins TRBV9 to TRBJ2-3, with 7 bases aligning to TRBD1. The trim removed 3 bases at V and 6 bases at J, leaving 7 bases unmatched. Germline CDR1 and CDR2: SGDLS and YYNGEE. The CDR3 length is 14 residues. This CDR3 reads CASSARQGADTQYF. CDR3 DNA sequence: TGTGCCAGCAGCGCCCGACAGGGTGCGGATACGCAGTATTTT.

This chain uses TRBV7-9 with TRBJ2-7; 7 positions agree with TRBD1. V shed 1 base, J shed 4 bases, and the junction held 7 bases outside the gene matches. This CDR3 has 15 amino acids. Germline loops: CDR1 SEHNR, CDR2 FQNEAQ (reference sequence). CDR3 sequence: CASSLGQGVQYEQYF. The CDR3 DNA reads as TGTGCCAGCAGCTTAGGCCAGGGGGTTCAGTACGAGCAGTACTTC.

The chain recombines TRBV7-2 with TRBJ2-5, with 8 bases identical to TRBD1. CDR3 length: 13 amino acids. Trimming at V came to 4 bases and at J to 5 bases, leaving 3 bases not matched to a gene. The V gene's germline CDR1 is SGHTA and CDR2 FQGNSA. The DNA of the CDR3 is TGTGCCAGCAGCTCGACAGGGGAGGAGACCCAGTACTTC. Translating it yields CASSSTGEETQYF.

V and J are TRBV30 and TRBJ2-5; 9 bases align to TRBD2. The CDR3 sequence is 17 residues long. V dropped 2 bases and J dropped 2; count of bases not matched to a gene: 12. Germline CDR1 and CDR2: GTSNPN and SVGIG (reference sequence). CDR3 bases: TGTGCCTGGAGTAAGCGGGGGGCCACAGATAGTCAAGAGACCCAGTACTTC. Encoded protein: CAWSKRGATDSQETQYF. Combining the CDR3 with reference TRBV30 and TRBJ2-5 gives the whole variable domain SQTIHQWPATLVQPVGSPLSLECTVEGTSNPNLYWYRQAAGRGLQLLFYSVGIGQISSEVPQNLSASRPQDRQFILSSKKLLLSDSGFYLCAWSKRGATDSQETQYFGPGTRLLVL.

This sequence joins TRBV20-1 and TRBJ1-5; D possibly corresponds to TRBD1 (5 bases). The V gene lost 3 bases and the J gene lost 6 bases, with 18 bases spanning the gap. The CDR3 is 15 residues long. Per the germline V gene, CDR1 is DFQATT and CDR2 is SNEGSKA (reference sequence). In nucleotides, the CDR3 is TGCAGTGCTAGTCAGGGTAGGTGTTTTGGTCAGCCCCAGCATTTT. It specifies CSASQGRCFGQPQHF.

The genes are TRBV18 and TRBJ2-7; a possible D gene is TRBD1 (5 bases). The germline CDR1 and CDR2 sequences are KGHSH and LQKENI. V was clipped by 0 bases and J by 7 bases, with 10 bases between them. This CDR3 comprises 13 residues. The CDR3 DNA reads as TGTGCCAGCTCACCACCCCAGGGCAGAGAGCAGTACTTC. Translated: CASSPPQGREQYF.

The genes are TRBV18 and TRBJ2-3; 12 bases fit TRBD2. The CDR3 totals 18 residues. V lost 5 bases, J lost 2 bases, and 11 bases stayed unmatched. In germline, CDR1 is KGHSH, CDR2 LQKENI. CDR3 loop: CASSVEWLAGGPTDTQYF. For the CDR3, the DNA is TGTGCCAGCTCAGTCGAGTGGCTAGCGGGAGGGCCCACAGATACGCAGTATTTT.

This chain links TRBV7-2 with TRBJ1-2; the match to TRBD1 covers 9 bases. In germline, CDR1 is SGHTA, CDR2 FQGNSA. The CDR3 totals 14 residues. Germline trimming cut 3 bases from V and 3 bases from J; bases unmatched to any gene: 2. CDR3 DNA: TGTGCCAGCAGCTTCCGGGACAGGGACTATGGCTACACCTTC. Its protein is CASSFRDRDYGYTF.

This chain links TRBV5-6 with TRBJ2-2, with D perhaps TRBD1 (6 bases). Trimming pared 4 bases from V and 1 base from J, leaving 17 bases between. The CDR3 extends over 17 amino acids. Germline CDR1 reads SGHDT; CDR2 reads YYEEEE. CDR3 bases: TGTGCCAGCAGCCAGTACTCAGGGGAATGGAACACCGGGGAGCTGTTTTTT. As protein: CASSQYSGEWNTGELFF.

This clone was seen more than once but under ten times. The rearrangement uses TRBV7-9 and TRBJ2-7, with D unresolved. From germline, CDR1 is SEHNR and CDR2 FQNEAQ (reference sequence). V lost 5 bases and J lost 0, with 14 bases in between. The CDR3 sequence is 15 residues long. CDR3 amino acids: CASSPHQPSSYEQYF. CDR3 DNA sequence: TGTGCCAGCAGCCCCCACCAACCGAGCTCCTACGAGCAGTACTTC. Full variable domain (rest looked up from reference TRBV7-9 and TRBJ2-7): DTGVSQNPRHKITKRGQNVTFRCDPISEHNRLYWYRQTLGQGPEFLTYFQNEAQLEKSRLLSDRFSAERPKGSFSTLEIQRTEQGDSAMYLCASSPHQPSSYEQYFGPGTRLTVT.

The chain carries TRBV24-1 and TRBJ2-1, with TRBD2 matching 11 bases. J lost 8 bases, V lost 4 bases, and 18 bases had no gene match. Germline values: CDR1 KGHDR, CDR2 SFDVKD. The CDR3 length is 19 residues. Here the CDR3 reads CATSDRPGTSGSVIDEQFF. The CDR3, as DNA: TGTGCCACCAGTGACCGCCCCGGGACTAGCGGCAGTGTAATCGATGAGCAGTTCTTC.

This clone was detected only once. V and J are TRBV5-5 and TRBJ2-2, with 8 bases identical to TRBD1. In germline, CDR1 is SGHKS, CDR2 YYEKEE (reference sequence). This CDR3 contains 19 residues. With V trimmed by 0 bases and J by 1 base, 11 bases remained unmatched. CDR3 coding DNA: TGTGCCAGCAGCTTGGCCTGGACAGGGACGGGGTTGAACACCGGGGAGCTGTTTTTT. It encodes CASSLAWTGTGLNTGELFF.

The rearrangement uses TRBV11-2 and TRBJ1-1; TRBD1 matches at 8 bases. The CDR3 runs 15 residues. V trimming: 8 bases; J trimming: 7 bases; junction bases outside the gene matches: 15. CDR1 is SGHAT and CDR2 is FQNNGV in the germline V gene. The CDR3 bases are TGTGCCAGCGAGGTGGGATGGACAGGGTTCGATGAAGCTTTCTTT. Its translation: CASEVGWTGFDEAFF.

The rearrangement uses TRBV7-8 and TRBJ1-2, with 8 positions matching TRBD1. Germline V gene sequence: CDR1 SGHVS, CDR2 FQNEAQ. Losses at the gene ends were 5 bases for V and 4 bases for J; bases not matched to a gene: 3. This CDR3 contains 13 residues. CDR3 sequence reads: CASSATGVYGYTF. In nucleotides, the CDR3 is TGTGCCAGCAGCGCGACAGGGGTCTATGGCTACACCTTC. Using reference TRBV7-8 and TRBJ1-2 for the parts outside the CDR3, the full variable domain is GAGVSQSPRYKVAKRGQDVALRCDPISGHVSLFWYQQALGQGPEFLTYFQNEAQLDKSGLPSDRFFAERPEGSVSTLKIQRTQQEDSAVYLCASSATGVYGYTFGSGTRLTVV.

This clone was counted a few times. This CDR3 reads CASSSTTLGTEAFF. CDR3 nucleotide sequence: TGTGCCAGCAGTTCGACTACCTTGGGAACTGAAGCTTTCTTT. The chain couples TRBV9 to TRBJ1-1; D gene ambiguous. The CDR3 runs to 14 residues. Trimming shortened V by 5 bases and J by 5 bases, and 16 bases separated the two germline ends. Germline V gene sequence: CDR1 SGDLS, CDR2 YYNGEE.

The V call is TRBV19, the J call TRBJ2-4; a possible D gene is TRBD1 (6 bases). Germline CDR1 is LNHDA and CDR2 is SQIVND (reference sequence). V gave up 0 bases and J gave up 0 bases, with 18 bases separating them. This CDR3 region has 19 residues. The CDR3: CASSIDSMTGPLAKNIQYF. The CDR3, as DNA: TGTGCCAGTAGTATAGATTCCATGACAGGTCCCCTAGCCAAAAACATTCAGTACTTC. The full variable domain, rest sourced from reference TRBV19 and TRBJ2-4, is DGGITQSPKYLFRKEGQNVTLSCEQNLNHDAMYWYRQDPGQGLRLIYYSQIVNDFQKGDIAEGYSVSREKKESFPLTVTSAQKNPTAFYLCASSIDSMTGPLAKNIQYFGAGTRLSVL.